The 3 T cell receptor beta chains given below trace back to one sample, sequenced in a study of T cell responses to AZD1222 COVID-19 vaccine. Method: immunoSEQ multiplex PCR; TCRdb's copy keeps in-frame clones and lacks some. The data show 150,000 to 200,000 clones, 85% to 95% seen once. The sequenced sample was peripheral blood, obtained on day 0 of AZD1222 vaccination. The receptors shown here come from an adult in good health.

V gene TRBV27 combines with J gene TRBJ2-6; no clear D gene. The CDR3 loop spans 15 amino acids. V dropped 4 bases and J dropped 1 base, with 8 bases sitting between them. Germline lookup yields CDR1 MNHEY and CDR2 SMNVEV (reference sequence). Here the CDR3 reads CASSSPTSGANVLTF. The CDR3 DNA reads TGTGCCAGCAGTTCCCCGACATCTGGGGCCAACGTCCTGACTTTC.

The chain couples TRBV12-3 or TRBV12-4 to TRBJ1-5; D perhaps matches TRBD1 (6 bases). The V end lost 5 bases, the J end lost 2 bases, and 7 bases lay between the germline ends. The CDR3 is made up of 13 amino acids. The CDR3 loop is CASSAGGNQPQHF. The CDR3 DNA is TGTGCCAGCAGTGCAGGGGGCAATCAGCCCCAGCATTTT.

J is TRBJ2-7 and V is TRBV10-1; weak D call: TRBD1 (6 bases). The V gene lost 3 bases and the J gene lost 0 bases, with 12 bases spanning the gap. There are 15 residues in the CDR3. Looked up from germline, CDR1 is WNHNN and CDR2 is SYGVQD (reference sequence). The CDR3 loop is CASSDPRGGSYEQYF. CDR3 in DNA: TGCGCCAGCAGTGACCCCAGGGGTGGCTCCTACGAGCAGTACTTC.